Listed below are T cell receptor beta chains from one sample, sequenced in a study of T cell changes during pregnancy in multiple sclerosis. TCRdb's copy holds only in-frame clones and misses some; the assay was immunoSEQ multiplex PCR. In the table there are about 80,000 clones, 94% of which are singletons. The source was peripheral blood, collected in the second trimester of pregnancy. The receptors were sampled from a female donor in good health, enrolled as a control in a pregnancy study. CDR3s include the opening cysteine and the closing phenylalanine or tryptophan. The D gene is left open where the match is weak. Clone size appears in some rows only: once, few, many, or a class for an expanded clone.

j_call v_call d_call clone_size cdr3_aa cdr3_nt
TRBJ2-1 TRBV18 . . CASSPTTDNEQFF TGTGCCAGCTCGCCCACTACGGACAATGAGCAGTTCTTC
TRBJ1-1 TRBV28 . . CASSFVQVTNTEAFF TGTGCCAGCAGTTTTGTTCAGGTCACGAACACTGAAGCTTTCTTT
TRBJ2-1 TRBV28 TRBD2 . CASNRSRTRTRHEQFF TGTGCCAGCAATCGTAGCAGGACTCGGACTAGGCATGAGCAGTTCTTC
TRBJ2-2 TRBV6-6 . . CASSDGDSGELFF TGTGCCAGCAGCGACGGGGATTCCGGGGAGCTGTTTTTT
TRBJ2-7 TRBV5-3 . . CARSLSGPLFSYEQYF TGTGCCAGAAGCTTGTCGGGTCCGTTATTTTCCTACGAGCAGTACTTC
TRBJ2-7 TRBV10-3 TRBD2 . CAISEWRLAGDYEQYF TGTGCCATCAGTGAGTGGCGACTAGCGGGAGACTACGAGCAGTACTTC
TRBJ2-7 TRBV4-1 . few CASSHIRGSDSYEQYF TGCGCCAGCAGCCATATACGAGGTTCAGATTCCTACGAGCAGTACTTC
TRBJ1-4 TRBV19 . . CASRNLMGLREKLFF TGTGCCAGTAGGAATCTTATGGGGCTACGTGAAAAACTGTTTTTT
TRBJ2-1 TRBV4-2 TRBD2 . CASSQVGGGGNEQFF TGTGCCAGCAGCCAAGTTGGCGGCGGGGGCAATGAGCAGTTCTTC
TRBJ2-7 TRBV11-2 TRBD1 . CASSLSPTGDSYEQYF TGTGCCAGCAGCTTAAGCCCGACAGGGGACTCCTACGAGCAGTACTTC
TRBJ2-1 TRBV6-5 . . CASSYEGDGSYNEQFF TGTGCCAGCAGTTACGAGGGGGACGGCTCCTACAATGAGCAGTTCTTC
TRBJ2-1 TRBV6-1 TRBD2 . CASSELSGRGNNEQFF TGTGCCAGCAGTGAATTGAGCGGGAGGGGTAACAATGAGCAGTTCTTC
TRBJ2-7 TRBV5-6 . . CASSFVEGAGEQYF TGTGCCAGCAGCTTCGTGGAGGGGGCGGGCGAGCAGTACTTC
TRBJ1-1 TRBV7-9 TRBD1 . CASSLRGQGHTEAFF TGTGCCAGCAGCTTAAGGGGACAGGGCCACACTGAAGCTTTCTTT
TRBJ2-2 TRBV6-5 TRBD2 . CATTQTSLAGELFF TGTGCCACCACCCAGACTAGCCTGGCCGGGGAGCTGTTTTTT
TRBJ2-1 TRBV19 TRBD2 . CASTRTTSGEQFF TGTGCCAGTACAAGAACGACTAGCGGGGAGCAGTTCTTC
TRBJ1-1 TRBV5-5 . . CASSLARVNTEAFF TGTGCCAGCAGCTTGGCCAGGGTGAACACTGAAGCTTTCTTT
TRBJ1-2 TRBV5-4 TRBD1 . CASRAGTGFGYTF TGTGCCAGCAGGGCCGGGACAGGTTTTGGCTACACCTTC
TRBJ2-1 TRBV6-1 . . CASSERGKSYNEQFF TGTGCCAGCAGTGAAAGGGGGAAGTCCTACAATGAGCAGTTCTTC
TRBJ2-7 TRBV6-1 TRBD1 once CASSEMEAGGLYEQYF TGTGCCAGCAGTGAAATGGAGGCAGGGGGCTTGTACGAGCAGTACTTC
TRBJ2-7 TRBV28 . . CASTRAGPGLVGEQYF TGTGCCAGCACCCGGGCGGGGCCTGGTCTTGTAGGCGAGCAGTACTTC
TRBJ1-5 TRBV5-1 TRBD1 . CASSPLGQGAGGSNQPQHF TGCGCCAGCAGTCCGCTGGGACAGGGCGCGGGGGGTAGCAATCAGCCCCAGCATTTT
TRBJ2-5 TRBV2 . . CASSQGRETQYF TGTGCCAGCAGTCAAGGGCGGGAGACCCAGTACTTC
TRBJ2-5 TRBV7-9 TRBD1 . CASSVGTAQETQYF TGTGCCAGCAGCGTAGGGACAGCACAAGAGACCCAGTACTTC